The subject of this entry is one T cell receptor (beta chain). This sample was taken from a study of T cells in Graves' hyperthyroidism and ophthalmopathy. Germline lookup yields CDR1 SGHRS and CDR2 YFSETQ. The trim removed 2 bases at V and 5 bases at J, leaving 5 bases unmatched. The CDR3 has 14 residues. RNA transcripts were the template for amplifying TCR beta CDR3 regions. TCR CDR3 regions were first amplified by RT-PCR with HTBI primers. TCRdb reprocessed the multiplex PCR reads via MiXCR and lists one record per CDR3 protein. The profile shows 45,000 or so distinct CDR3 sequences, around 45% of them singletons. Disease duration under 2 months; hyperthyroidism patients were aged 18 to 65.

Sequencing input: peripheral blood or thyroid tissue (not recorded which). This receptor was obtained from a woman between 50 and 59 years old with Graves' hyperthyroidism. The chain combines TRBV5-1 with TRBJ1-2, with 8 bases lining up with TRBD1. DNA for the CDR3: TGCGCCAGCAGCTTAACGGGACAGGAATATGGCTACACCTTC. This encodes CASSLTGQEYGYTF.